This T cell receptor (beta chain) was sequenced during a study of Graves' ophthalmopathy and Graves' hyperthyroidism (dated 2018 in TCRdb). About the study as a whole: Peripheral blood was collected before any treatment was given, at the time of initial diagnosis. The study used signatures of the TCR beta repertoire to tell Graves' ophthalmopathy apart from Graves' hyperthyroidism and to predict which patients would progress to ophthalmopathy. In total, approximately 140 blood samples were TCR-sequenced: approximately 42 ophthalmopathy, some 75 hyperthyroidism and some 17 hyperthyroidism-to-ophthalmopathy patients. A discovery set of about a hundred patients (approximately 45 ophthalmopathy, 55 to 65 stable hyperthyroidism) was enrolled to explore V-J signatures distinguishing ophthalmopathy from hyperthyroidism. An independent validation cohort comprised some 19 hyperthyroidism patients and 15 to 17 patients who later progressed from hyperthyroidism to ophthalmopathy. In over 5 hyperthyroidism patients, the T-cell repertoire of thyroid tissue was compared with the T-cell repertoire of blood. Following sample collection, hyperthyroidism patients were given methimazole at a starting dose of 30 mg daily, and ophthalmopathy patients were given high-dose intravenous methylprednisolone. The 100 or so discovery patients were divided at random into training and test sets in a 7:3 ratio. Here is what the overall study found, with its caveats: In validation, the model predicted ophthalmopathy progression with about 71% sensitivity and approximately 72% specificity; around twelve predicted patients were CT-confirmed with GO in a median of about 6.2 months. The 13-signature model separated ophthalmopathy from stable hyperthyroidism with 85% to 90% sensitivity and around 81% specificity in cross-validation, and 80%/75% in the test set. No statistical method was used to set the sample size in advance, and the investigators knew which group each participant was assigned to. Most expanded thyroid clonotypes with frequency above 0.001 were also detected in blood, suggesting blood repertoires may reflect the thyroid immune response.

For repertoire sequencing, TCR beta CDR3 regions were amplified from RNA transcripts. The first round of RT-PCR was done with HTBI primers and the Qiagen OneStep RT-PCR kit, and was followed by a second round of multiplex PCR, then size selection and purification. Libraries were sequenced on an Illumina HiSeq2000 using paired-end 100 bp reads. Per the original workflow: SOAPnuke was used to process the reads, throwing out any read that had adapters, had uncalled bases, had a mean Phred below 15, or lacked an exact constant-primer or identifier match. High-quality paired reads were merged with COPE v1.2.5. Unique nucleotide sequences were defined as clonotypes and aligned to IMGT TRB V, D and J references using MiTCR v1.1. The analysis was limited to V-J combinations with a frequency above 0.0001, which together covered 99.2% of repertoires. For each V-J combination, a TCR clonal expansion and chaos score was defined as F50 clonal expansion divided by the chaos observed in the TCRdist matrix. Welch's t-statistics and random forest were used to narrow the features down to roughly twelve V-J combinations, which were then fed into a naive Bayes classifier. The Morisita-Horn index was used to measure how similar the thyroid and blood repertoires were. TCRdb's own reprocessing of the public reads used fastp at Q25 and MiXCR and kept productive beta chains. A single entry per CDR3 protein holds the most common genes and DNA from its merged rows. The V and J calls were not made by the authors but by TCRdb's processing. The sample table records 600,000 to 650,000 distinct CDR3 sequences; about 24% of these occur just once. In total, the top ten clones hold approximately 7% of the sample.

This clonotype was counted at least ten times. The antigen it recognizes is unknown. Its ends do not fully match the called genes, so a read error is possible. Via the germline V gene (reference sequence), CDR1 is SEHNR and CDR2 FQNEAQ. Spanning cysteine to phenylalanine, the CDR3 consists of 14 amino acids. Just the 42-base CDR3 DNA is kept, in frame starting at base 1. Hyperthyroidism was considered stable if no progression to ophthalmopathy occurred within 18 months of follow-up. The hyperthyroidism patients were 18 to 65 years old and newly diagnosed, with a disease duration of less than 2 months. Anyone with other autoimmune diseases, uncontrolled infections, pregnancy or lactation was excluded from the study. Diagnosis relied on clinical symptoms, serum thyroxine, TRAb, thyroid ultrasound and orbital computed tomography. Using Ficoll-Paque density gradient centrifugation, PBMCs were isolated from 8.5 to 10 ml of fresh peripheral blood. Total RNA was extracted with Trizol reagent and quality-checked on an Agilent 2100 Bioanalyzer.

The sample consisted of peripheral blood. The rearranged chain carries TRBV7-9 and TRBJ2-5; TRBD2 matches 14 bases in the middle. The TCR comes from a woman between 18 and 30 years old with stable Graves' hyperthyroidism. Some clones in this sample may be carry-over from other donors' samples. Donor details come from another sample of the same person, matched by shared clones. The base sequence is TGTGCCAGCAGCTTAGGGGGACTAGCGGGAGATCCGTTCTTC. The translation is CASSLGGLAGDPFF. When the CDR3 is completed using the reference TRBV7-9 and TRBJ2-5 genes on either side, the full variable domain is DTGVSQNPRHKITKRGQNVTFRCDPISEHNRLYWYRQTLGQGPEFLTYFQNEAQLEKSRLLSDRFSAERPKGSFSTLEIQRTEQGDSAMYLCASSLGGLAGDPFFGPGTRLLVL.